This T cell receptor (beta chain) was identified during a study of CXCR3-negative and CXCR3-positive naive CD8 T cells. Study-wide findings and caveats: Higher TRB CDR3 hydrophobicity marked CXCR3-positive naive cells relative to CXCR3-negative naive cells.

This CDR3 spans 16 amino acids. Germline V gene data show CDR1 as LNHNV and CDR2 as YYDKDF (reference sequence). cDNA libraries for TRB were generated by 5' RACE incorporating UMI labels. TCRdb re-called the 5' RACE reads, yielding one record per CDR3 amino acid sequence without DNA. This listing includes approximately 88,000 distinct CDR3 sequences. Naive CD8+ T cells were CD45RO-CCR7+CD27+CD95-. Comment on this clonotype: The target antigen is unknown.

The rearrangement joins TRBV15 to TRBJ2-7. The clonotype comes from a human donor in good health. Some clones in this sample may be carry-over from other donors' samples. The source material was naive CXCR3+ CD8+ T cells from blood. Noted subset: CD45RO-CCR7+CD27+CD95- naive CD8+ T cells expressing CXCR3 (TNR3+). CDR3 sequence: CATSRGRGSTSYEQYF.